These 9 T cell receptor beta chains originate from one sample sequenced in a study of T-cell reconstitution after alpha-beta-depleted transplantation in children. Preparation of the TCRbeta library was carried out with unique molecular identifiers. TCRdb ran MiXCR on the PCR reads and lists one entry per CDR3 protein. There are about 110,000 distinct CDR3 sequences in the sample; 10% occur only once, and over 8% lies in the top ten. Sequenced material: PBMCs from the stem cell graft donor, taken from the stem cell graft. These TCRs come from a human donor who donated a stem cell graft to a child with acute lymphoblastic leukemia.

This clonotype was seen at least ten times. The genes are TRBV12-3 or TRBV12-4 and TRBJ1-1, with D possibly TRBD1 on 5 matching bases. Trimming stripped 6 bases from V and 6 bases from J, with 23 bases between. This CDR3 spans 16 amino acids. The CDR3 DNA follows: TGTGCCAGCAGCCTCGGACGGGGCCCCTGGAGGGCTGAAGCTTTCTTT. Protein product: CASSLGRGPWRAEAFF.

This clonotype has a count of ten or more. The chain employs TRBV6-5 and TRBJ1-2; D unclear. The CDR3 is 14 residues long. The germline V and J ends were trimmed by 8 bases and 2 bases, with 15 bases remaining between them. Per germline, CDR1 MNHEY and CDR2 SVGAGI. The DNA of the CDR3 is TGTGCCAGCGCATTGCGGGAGGGCAACTATGGCTACACCTTC. Translating gives CASALREGNYGYTF.

This clonotype was recorded at least ten times. V usage is TRBV7-2 and J usage is TRBJ1-1, with 8 bases aligning to TRBD1. With 3 bases clipped from V and 1 base from J, the junction kept 7 bases outside the gene matches. The CDR3 is 16 amino acids. The germline V gene has CDR1 SGHTA and CDR2 FQGNSA. The CDR3 bases are TGTGCCAGCAGCTTCGCCAGGACAGGGTCGAACACTGAAGCTTTCTTT. Encoded protein: CASSFARTGSNTEAFF.

With regard to this clonotype: Mismatch with germline at one junction end may stem from a read error. The V gene is TRBV4-3, the J gene TRBJ2-3; D ambiguous. The CDR3 consists of 14 residues. From germline, CDR1 is LGHNA and CDR2 YSLEER. In DNA form, the CDR3 reads TGCTCCAGCAGCCAAGATGTGCTCACAGATACGCAGTATTTT. It codes for CSSSQDVLTDTQYF.

This clonotype has more than one count but fewer than ten. This chain connects TRBV30 to TRBJ1-3; D is uncertain. Trimming pared 3 bases from V and 2 bases from J, leaving 5 bases between. The CDR3 spans 12 residues. From germline, CDR1 is GTSNPN and CDR2 SVGIG (reference sequence). The CDR3 loop reads CAWRNTGNTIYF. CDR3 nucleotide sequence: TGTGCCTGGAGGAACACTGGAAACACCATATATTTT. Based on the CDR3 plus reference TRBV30 and TRBJ1-3, the full variable domain is SQTIHQWPATLVQPVGSPLSLECTVEGTSNPNLYWYRQAAGRGLQLLFYSVGIGQISSEVPQNLSASRPQDRQFILSSKKLLLSDSGFYLCAWRNTGNTIYFGEGSWLTVV.

This clonotype was picked up many times. The rearrangement joins TRBV29-1 to TRBJ2-7; D is uncertain. V was trimmed by 4 bases and J by 1 base, leaving 11 bases between them. CDR3 length equals 13 residues. The germline CDR1 and CDR2 sequences are SQVTM and ANQGSEA. The CDR3, as DNA: TGCAGCGTTGGTAGCCAGATATCCTACGAGCAGTACTTC. Its protein is CSVGSQISYEQYF.

This clonotype occurred many times. This chain connects TRBV29-1 to TRBJ2-3; D gene unclear. Trimming cost V 7 bases and J 3 bases, with 23 bases left between them. This CDR3 is 16 amino acids long. The germline V gene has CDR1 SQVTM and CDR2 ANQGSEA. In nucleotides, the CDR3 is TGCAGCGGAACTCGTGCCCAGACCCTTCGGACAGATACGCAGTATTTT. It translates to CSGTRAQTLRTDTQYF.

The chain employs TRBV12-3 or TRBV12-4 and TRBJ1-1; D call uncertain. Trimming took off 1 base at V and 6 bases at J, with 15 bases between the two ends. CDR3 length: 15 amino acids. This CDR3 is CASSLGLARSAEAFF. The CDR3 DNA reads TGTGCCAGCAGTTTAGGGCTAGCGCGGAGCGCTGAAGCTTTCTTT.

A single count supports this clonotype. A much larger clone lies a single base off, so this may be a read error. The chain couples TRBV27 to TRBJ1-5; no definite D call. CDR1 and CDR2 (germline): MNHEY, SMNVEV (reference sequence). This CDR3 is built from 14 residues. CDR3 sequence: CAGSLGSEYQPQHF. In nucleotides, the CDR3 is TGTGCCGGCAGTTTAGGGTCGGAGTATCAGCCCCAGCATTTT.